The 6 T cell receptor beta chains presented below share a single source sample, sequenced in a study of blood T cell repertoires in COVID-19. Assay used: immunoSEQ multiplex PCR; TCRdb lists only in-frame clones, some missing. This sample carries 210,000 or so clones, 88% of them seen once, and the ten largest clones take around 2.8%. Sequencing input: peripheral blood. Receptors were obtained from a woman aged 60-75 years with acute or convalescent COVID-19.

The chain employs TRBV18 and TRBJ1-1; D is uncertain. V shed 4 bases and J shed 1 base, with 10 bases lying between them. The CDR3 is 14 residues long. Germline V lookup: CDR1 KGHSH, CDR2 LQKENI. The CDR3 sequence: CASSLSSRNTEAFF. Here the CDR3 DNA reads TGTGCCAGCTCACTCTCGTCCAGGAACACTGAAGCTTTCTTT.

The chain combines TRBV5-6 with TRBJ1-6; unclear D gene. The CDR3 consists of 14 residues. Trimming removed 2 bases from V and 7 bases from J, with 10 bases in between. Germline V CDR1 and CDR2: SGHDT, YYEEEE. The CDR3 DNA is TGTGCCAGCAGCTTTCCCCAGAGGAATTCACCCCTCCACTTT. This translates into CASSFPQRNSPLHF.

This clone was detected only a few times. For the CDR3, the DNA is TGTGCCAGCTCAACTAGCGGTGGGGGAGAGACCCAGTACTTC. Translated, it gives CASSTSGGGETQYF. This sequence joins TRBV18 and TRBJ2-5, with 8 bases that match TRBD2. The CDR3 loop spans 14 amino acids. Germline V CDR1 and CDR2: KGHSH, LQKENI. With V trimmed by 5 bases and J by 4 bases, 6 bases remained unmatched.

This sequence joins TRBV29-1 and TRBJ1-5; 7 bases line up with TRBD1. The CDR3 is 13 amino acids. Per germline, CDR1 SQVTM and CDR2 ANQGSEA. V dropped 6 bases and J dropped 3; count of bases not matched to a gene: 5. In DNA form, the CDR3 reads TGCAGCGTCCGGGACAGCTTCAATCAGCCCCAGCATTTT. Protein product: CSVRDSFNQPQHF.

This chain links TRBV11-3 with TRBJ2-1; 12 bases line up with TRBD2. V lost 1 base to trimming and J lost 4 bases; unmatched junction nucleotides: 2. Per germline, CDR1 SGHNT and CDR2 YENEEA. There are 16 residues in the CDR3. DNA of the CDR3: TGTGCCAGCAGCTTAGGAGGACTAGCGGGGTACAATGAGCAGTTCTTC. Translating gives CASSLGGLAGYNEQFF.

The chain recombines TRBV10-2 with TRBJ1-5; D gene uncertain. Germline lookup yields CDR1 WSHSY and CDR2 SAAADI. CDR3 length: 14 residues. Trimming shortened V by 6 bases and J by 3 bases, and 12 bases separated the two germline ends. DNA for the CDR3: TGCGCCAGCAGCGTCGCAGGTAACAATCAGCCCCAGCATTTT. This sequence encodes CASSVAGNNQPQHF.